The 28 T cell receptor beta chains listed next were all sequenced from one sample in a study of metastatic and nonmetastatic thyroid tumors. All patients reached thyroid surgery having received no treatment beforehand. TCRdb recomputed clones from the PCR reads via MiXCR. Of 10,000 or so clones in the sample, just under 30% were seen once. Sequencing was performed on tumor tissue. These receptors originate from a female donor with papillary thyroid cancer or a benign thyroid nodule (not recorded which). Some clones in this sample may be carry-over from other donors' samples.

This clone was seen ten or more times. Here the CDR3 DNA reads TGTGCCAGCAGTTTGGACAGGGGGAATGAGCAGTTCTTC. This gives the protein CASSLDRGNEQFF. The chain is built from TRBV27 and TRBJ2-1; 10 bases match TRBD1. Looked up from germline, CDR1 is MNHEY and CDR2 is SMNVEV (reference sequence). The CDR3 is made up of 13 amino acids. Unmatched junction bases numbered 0, after V lost 3 bases and J lost 7 bases.

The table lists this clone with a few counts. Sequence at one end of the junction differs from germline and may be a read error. The CDR3, as DNA: TGTGCCAGCATTGAATACAGGACCTCAGCCTACGAGCGGTACTTC. Residues: CASIEYRTSAYERYF. The gene calls are TRBV2 and TRBJ2-7, with TRBD1 as a possible D gene (5 bases). Per germline, CDR1 SNHLY and CDR2 FYNNEI. The CDR3 length is 15 residues.

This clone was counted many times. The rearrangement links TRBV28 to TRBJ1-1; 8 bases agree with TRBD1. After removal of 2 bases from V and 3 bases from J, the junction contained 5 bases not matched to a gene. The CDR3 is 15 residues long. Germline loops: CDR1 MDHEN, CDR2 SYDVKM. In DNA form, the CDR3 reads TGTGCCAGCAGTTTAGACAGGGGTCTAGACACTGAAGCTTTCTTT. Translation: CASSLDRGLDTEAFF.

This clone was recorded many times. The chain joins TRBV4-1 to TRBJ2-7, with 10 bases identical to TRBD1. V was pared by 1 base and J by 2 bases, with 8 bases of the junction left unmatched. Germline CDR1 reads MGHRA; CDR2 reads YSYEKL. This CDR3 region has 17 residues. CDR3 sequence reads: CASSQGRDRGLTYEQYF. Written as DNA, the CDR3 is TGCGCCAGCAGCCAAGGACGGGACAGGGGTCTTACCTACGAGCAGTACTTC.

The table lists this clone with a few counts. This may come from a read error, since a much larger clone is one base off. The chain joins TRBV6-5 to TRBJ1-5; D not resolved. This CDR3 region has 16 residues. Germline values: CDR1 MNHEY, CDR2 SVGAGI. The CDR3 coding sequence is TGTGCCAGCAGTTACAGTCCGGCGGGGAACAATCAGCCCCAGAATTTT. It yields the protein CASSYSPAGNNQPQNF.

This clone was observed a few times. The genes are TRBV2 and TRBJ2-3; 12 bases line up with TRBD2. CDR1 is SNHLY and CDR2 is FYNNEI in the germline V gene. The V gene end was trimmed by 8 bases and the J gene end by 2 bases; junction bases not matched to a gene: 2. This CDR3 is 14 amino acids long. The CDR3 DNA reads TGTGCCAGCGGACTAGCGGGAACCACAGATACGCAGTATTTT. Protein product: CASGLAGTTDTQYF.

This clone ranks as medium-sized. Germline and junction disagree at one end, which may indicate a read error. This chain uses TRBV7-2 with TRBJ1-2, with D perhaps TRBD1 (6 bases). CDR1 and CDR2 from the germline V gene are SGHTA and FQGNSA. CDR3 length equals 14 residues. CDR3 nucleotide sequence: TGTGCCAGCAGCCTGATTAGAACAGGGTCAAGGGGGTACTTC. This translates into CASSLIRTGSRGYF.

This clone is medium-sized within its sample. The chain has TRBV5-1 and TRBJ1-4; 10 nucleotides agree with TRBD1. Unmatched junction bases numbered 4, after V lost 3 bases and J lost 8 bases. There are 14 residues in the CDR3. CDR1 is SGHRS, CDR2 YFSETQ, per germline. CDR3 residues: CASSSGQGVEKLFF. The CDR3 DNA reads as TGCGCCAGCAGCTCTGGACAGGGGGTCGAAAAACTGTTTTTT.

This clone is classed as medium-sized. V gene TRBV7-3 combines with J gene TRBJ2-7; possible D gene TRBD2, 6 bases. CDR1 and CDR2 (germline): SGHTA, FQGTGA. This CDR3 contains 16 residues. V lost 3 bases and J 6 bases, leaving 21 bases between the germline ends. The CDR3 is CASSLTPSVRPSEQYF. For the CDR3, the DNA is TGTGCCAGCAGCTTGACCCCTAGCGTCAGGCCCTCCGAGCAGTACTTC.

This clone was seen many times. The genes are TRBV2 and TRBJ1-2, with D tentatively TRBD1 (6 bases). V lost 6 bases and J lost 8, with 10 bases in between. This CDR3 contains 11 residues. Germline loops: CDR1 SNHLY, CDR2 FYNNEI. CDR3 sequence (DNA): TGTGCCAGCAGGTACAGGGTCGGCTACACCTTC. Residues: CASRYRVGYTF.

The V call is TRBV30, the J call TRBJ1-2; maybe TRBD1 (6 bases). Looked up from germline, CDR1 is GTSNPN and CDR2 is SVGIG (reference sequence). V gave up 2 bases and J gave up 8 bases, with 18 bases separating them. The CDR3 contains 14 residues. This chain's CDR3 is CAWSLTGITGGYTF. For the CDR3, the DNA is TGTGCCTGGAGTCTCACAGGGATCACGGGAGGCTACACCTTC.

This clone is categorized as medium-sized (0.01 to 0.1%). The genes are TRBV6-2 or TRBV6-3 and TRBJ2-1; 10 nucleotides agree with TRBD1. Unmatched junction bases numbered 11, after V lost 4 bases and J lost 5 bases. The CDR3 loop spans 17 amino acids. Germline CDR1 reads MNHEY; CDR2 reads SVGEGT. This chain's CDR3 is CASSFNLDRGLDNEQFF. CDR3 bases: TGTGCCAGCAGTTTCAACCTAGACAGGGGGCTAGACAATGAGCAGTTCTTC.

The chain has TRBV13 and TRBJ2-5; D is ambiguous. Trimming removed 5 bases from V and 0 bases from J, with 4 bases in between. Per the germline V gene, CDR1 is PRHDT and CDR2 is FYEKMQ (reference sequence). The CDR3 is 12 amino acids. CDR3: CASSPDQETQYF. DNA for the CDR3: TGTGCCAGCAGCCCCGACCAAGAGACCCAGTACTTC.

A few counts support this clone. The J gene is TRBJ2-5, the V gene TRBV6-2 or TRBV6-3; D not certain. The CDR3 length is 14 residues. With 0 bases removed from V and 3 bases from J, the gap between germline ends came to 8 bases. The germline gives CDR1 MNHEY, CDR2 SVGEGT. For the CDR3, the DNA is TGTGCCAGCAGTTACTCTACAAGAGAAGAGACCCAGTACTTC. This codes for CASSYSTREETQYF.

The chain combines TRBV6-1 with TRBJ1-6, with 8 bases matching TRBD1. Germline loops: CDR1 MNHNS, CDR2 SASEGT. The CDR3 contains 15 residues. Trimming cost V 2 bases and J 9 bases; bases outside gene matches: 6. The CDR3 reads CASSEKTGEGSPLHF. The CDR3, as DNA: TGTGCCAGCAGTGAAAAGACAGGGGAAGGTTCACCCCTCCACTTT.

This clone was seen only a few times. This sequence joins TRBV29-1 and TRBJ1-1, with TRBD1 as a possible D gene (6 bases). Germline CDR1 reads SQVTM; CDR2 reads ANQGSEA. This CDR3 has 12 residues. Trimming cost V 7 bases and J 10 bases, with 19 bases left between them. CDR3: CSANPQGNSAFF. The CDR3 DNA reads TGCAGCGCGAACCCACAGGGAAATTCAGCTTTCTTT.

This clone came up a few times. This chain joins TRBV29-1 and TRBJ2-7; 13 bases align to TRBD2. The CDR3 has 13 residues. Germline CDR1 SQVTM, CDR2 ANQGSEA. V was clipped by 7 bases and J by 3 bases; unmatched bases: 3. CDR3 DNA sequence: TGCAGCGCTCGACTAGCGGGAGGCTACGAGCAGTACTTC. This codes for CSARLAGGYEQYF.

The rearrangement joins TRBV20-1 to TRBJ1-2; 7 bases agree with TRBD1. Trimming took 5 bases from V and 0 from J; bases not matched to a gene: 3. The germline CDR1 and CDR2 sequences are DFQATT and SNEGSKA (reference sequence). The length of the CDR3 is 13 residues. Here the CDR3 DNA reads TGCAGTGCTGGGGACAGAACTAACTATGGCTACACCTTC. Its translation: CSAGDRTNYGYTF.

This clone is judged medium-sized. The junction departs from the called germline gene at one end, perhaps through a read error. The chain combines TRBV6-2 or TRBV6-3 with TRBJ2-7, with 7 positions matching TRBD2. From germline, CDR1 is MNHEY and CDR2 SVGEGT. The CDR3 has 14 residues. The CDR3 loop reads CASRSLAVSSEQYF. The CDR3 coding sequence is TGTGCCAGCAGGTCGCTAGCGGTCTCCTCCGAGCAGTACTTC.

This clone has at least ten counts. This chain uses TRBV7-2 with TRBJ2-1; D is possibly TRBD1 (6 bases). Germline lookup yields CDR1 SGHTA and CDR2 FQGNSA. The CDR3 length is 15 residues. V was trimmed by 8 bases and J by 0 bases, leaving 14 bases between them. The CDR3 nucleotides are TGTGCCAGCCTCCGGGACATAAGCTCCTACAATGAGCAGTTCTTC. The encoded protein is CASLRDISSYNEQFF.

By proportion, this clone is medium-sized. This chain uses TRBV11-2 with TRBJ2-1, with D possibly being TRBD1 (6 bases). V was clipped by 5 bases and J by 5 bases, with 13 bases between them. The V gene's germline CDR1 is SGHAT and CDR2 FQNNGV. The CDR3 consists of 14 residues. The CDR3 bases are TGTGCCAGCAGCCCGGGACATCCGAACAATGAGCAGTTCTTC. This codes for CASSPGHPNNEQFF. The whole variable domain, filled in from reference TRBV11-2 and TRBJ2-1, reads EAGVAQSPRYKIIEKRQSVAFWCNPISGHATLYWYQQILGQGPKLLIQFQNNGVVDDSQLPKDRFSAERLKGVDSTLKIQPAKLEDSAVYLCASSPGHPNNEQFFGPGTRLTVL.

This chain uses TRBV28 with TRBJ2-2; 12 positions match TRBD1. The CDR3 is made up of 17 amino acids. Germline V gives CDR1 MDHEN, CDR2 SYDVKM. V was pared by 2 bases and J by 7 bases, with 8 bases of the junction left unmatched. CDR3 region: CASSLGGTGGLVGELFF. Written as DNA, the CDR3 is TGTGCCAGCAGTTTAGGGGGGACAGGGGGCTTGGTCGGGGAGCTGTTTTTT.

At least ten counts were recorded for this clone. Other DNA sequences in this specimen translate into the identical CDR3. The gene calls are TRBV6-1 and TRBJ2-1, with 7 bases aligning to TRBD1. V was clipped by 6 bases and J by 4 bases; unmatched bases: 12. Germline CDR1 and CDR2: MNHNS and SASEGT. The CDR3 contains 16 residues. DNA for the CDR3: TGTGCCAGCAGAATTCCAACCGGGACAGTATACAATGAGCAGTTCTTC. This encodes CASRIPTGTVYNEQFF.

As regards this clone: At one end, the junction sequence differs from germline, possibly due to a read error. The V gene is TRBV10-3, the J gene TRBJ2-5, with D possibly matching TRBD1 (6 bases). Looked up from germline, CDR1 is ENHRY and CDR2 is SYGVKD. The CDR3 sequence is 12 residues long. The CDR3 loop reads CATYRAYETHYF. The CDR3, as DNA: TGTGCCACCTACAGGGCATACGAGACCCATTACTTC.

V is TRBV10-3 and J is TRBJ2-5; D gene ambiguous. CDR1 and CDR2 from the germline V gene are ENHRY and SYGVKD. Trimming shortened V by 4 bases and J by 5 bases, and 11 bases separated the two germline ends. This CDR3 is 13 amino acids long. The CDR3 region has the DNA TGTGCCATCAGTGGGGCGGAAGTGGAGACCCAGTACTTC. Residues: CAISGAEVETQYF.

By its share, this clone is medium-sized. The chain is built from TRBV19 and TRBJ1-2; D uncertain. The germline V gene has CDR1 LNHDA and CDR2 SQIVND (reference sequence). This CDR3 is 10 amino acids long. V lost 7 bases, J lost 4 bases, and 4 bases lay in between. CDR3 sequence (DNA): TGTGCCAGTAAAGGCTATGGCTACACCTTC. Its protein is CASKGYGYTF. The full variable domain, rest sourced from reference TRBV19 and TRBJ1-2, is DGGITQSPKYLFRKEGQNVTLSCEQNLNHDAMYWYRQDPGQGLRLIYYSQIVNDFQKGDIAEGYSVSREKKESFPLTVTSAQKNPTAFYLCASKGYGYTFGSGTRLTVV.

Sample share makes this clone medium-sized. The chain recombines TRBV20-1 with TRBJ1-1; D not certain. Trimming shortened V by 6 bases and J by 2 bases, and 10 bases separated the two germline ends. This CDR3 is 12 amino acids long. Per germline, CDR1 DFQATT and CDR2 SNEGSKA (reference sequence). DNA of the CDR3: TGCAGTGCCCCGACGGACAACACTGAAGCTTTCTTT. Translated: CSAPTDNTEAFF.

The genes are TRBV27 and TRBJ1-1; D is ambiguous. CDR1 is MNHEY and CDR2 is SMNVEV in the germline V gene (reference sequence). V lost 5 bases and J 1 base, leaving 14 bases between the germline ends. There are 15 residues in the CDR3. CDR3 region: CASSRPHAGNTEAFF. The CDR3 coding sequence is TGTGCCAGCAGTCGTCCCCACGCAGGGAACACTGAAGCTTTCTTT.